In its sample, the clone carrying this TCR beta chain was seen once. The assay was immunoSEQ multiplex PCR, and TCRdb's table has in-frame clones only and misses some. The sample holds about 46,000 clones, about 86% seen once. The sample comes from a study of blood T cell repertoires in COVID-19. The CDR3 covers 14 residues. Trimming left V 0 bases short and J 5 bases short, with 8 bases between. Germline V gene sequence: CDR1 SGHTA, CDR2 FQGNSA. V gene TRBV7-2 combines with J gene TRBJ1-5, with TRBD1 as a possible D gene (6 bases). The sequence derives from a woman in her 50s who had recovered from COVID-19. The sequenced sample was PBMCs or T cells enriched from blood (not recorded which). The DNA for the CDR3 is TGTGCCAGCAGCTTAGCAGGGGGGGATCAGCCCCAGCATTTT. Protein: CASSLAGGDQPQHF.